This T cell receptor beta chain appears in the sequencing data of a study of T cells and copy number aberrations in small-cell lung cancer. Only in-frame clones appear in the TCRdb table, and some are missing; sequencing was by immunoSEQ multiplex PCR. Among under 8,000 clones listed, roughly four fifths were seen once. V lost 7 bases and J lost 3, with 16 bases in between. The CDR3 is 16 residues long. CDR1 and CDR2 (germline): LNHDA, SQIVND (reference sequence). The chain combines TRBV19 with TRBJ2-6, with TRBD1 as a possible D gene (6 bases). The source material was normal tissue next to the tumor. The receptor was derived from a woman in her forties or fifties with small cell lung cancer. The CDR3 DNA follows: TGTGCCAGTACCGCAGGGGTCAGGAGTGGGGCCAACGTCCTGACTTTC. Protein product: CASTAGVRSGANVLTF.